The 9 T cell receptor beta chains reported below all come from one sample, sequenced in a study of blood T cell repertoires in COVID-19. Some clones are missing from TCRdb's copy, which holds only in-frame ones; the method was immunoSEQ multiplex PCR. The repertoire holds 400,000 or so clones, with about nine tenths as singletons. Material for sequencing was PBMCs or T cells enriched from blood (not recorded which). Every receptor here comes from a man younger than 30 who had recovered from COVID-19.

The chain carries TRBV19 and TRBJ1-6; D possibly corresponds to TRBD1 (6 bases). Germline values: CDR1 LNHDA, CDR2 SQIVND (reference sequence). V lost 1 base, J lost 9 bases, and 19 bases lay in between. CDR3 length: 17 amino acids. CDR3 bases: TGTGCCAGTAGTATAGGTCGGACAGCTAGTGGTACTTCACCCCTCCACTTT. Translating gives CASSIGRTASGTSPLHF.

The chain joins TRBV27 to TRBJ2-5, with 7 bases that match TRBD2. Germline V gives CDR1 MNHEY, CDR2 SMNVEV (reference sequence). Trimming cost V 0 bases and J 5 bases; bases outside gene matches: 9. CDR3 length: 16 amino acids. DNA of the CDR3: TGTGCCAGCAGTTTATCCGGGGGAGGGAGATGGGAGACCCAGTACTTC. Residues: CASSLSGGGRWETQYF.

In DNA, the CDR3 is TGTGCCAGTAGTATCGGAGGAGACGGGGGTGGTGAAAAACTGTTTTTT. Its translation is CASSIGGDGGGEKLFF. The chain carries TRBV19 and TRBJ1-4; TRBD1 is a possible D gene (5 bases). Germline values: CDR1 LNHDA, CDR2 SQIVND (reference sequence). This CDR3 has 16 amino acids. The V gene lost 3 bases and the J gene lost 7 bases, with 18 bases spanning the gap.

This clone showed up just once. This chain connects TRBV10-2 to TRBJ1-5; TRBD1 might be the D (6 bases). The germline V gene encodes CDR1 WSHSY and CDR2 SAAADI. The CDR3 covers 14 residues. Trimming took off 6 bases at V and 5 bases at J, with 14 bases between the two ends. This chain's CDR3 is CASRRTGWDQPQHF. CDR3 bases: TGCGCCAGCAGGCGTACAGGGTGGGATCAGCCCCAGCATTTT.

The chain uses TRBV19 and TRBJ1-5; D might be TRBD1 (5 bases). CDR1 is LNHDA and CDR2 is SQIVND in the germline V gene (reference sequence). V lost 0 bases and J lost 8, with 14 bases in between. The CDR3 is 15 amino acids. CDR3 loop: CASSIDYPLREPQHF. CDR3 DNA: TGTGCCAGTAGTATAGACTACCCGCTCAGGGAGCCCCAGCATTTT.

The chain recombines TRBV19 with TRBJ2-3, with D possibly being TRBD2 (6 bases). Germline CDR1 is LNHDA and CDR2 is SQIVND (reference sequence). Trimming took 4 bases from V and 0 from J, leaving 11 bases between them. There are 15 residues in the CDR3. The CDR3 nucleotides read TGTGCCAGTAGTAATTGGAGGGGAAGCACAGATACGCAGTATTTT. It translates to CASSNWRGSTDTQYF. The whole variable domain, remainder taken from reference TRBV19 and TRBJ2-3, is DGGITQSPKYLFRKEGQNVTLSCEQNLNHDAMYWYRQDPGQGLRLIYYSQIVNDFQKGDIAEGYSVSREKKESFPLTVTSAQKNPTAFYLCASSNWRGSTDTQYFGPGTRLTVL.

The chain is built from TRBV5-1 and TRBJ2-1, with 13 bases aligning to TRBD2. Per the germline V gene, CDR1 is SGHRS and CDR2 is YFSETQ. CDR3 size: 16 residues. With V trimmed by 5 bases and J by 5 bases, 7 bases remained unmatched. Here the CDR3 reads CASSRLAGGDHNEQFF. The CDR3 nucleotides are TGCGCCAGCAGTAGACTAGCGGGAGGCGACCACAATGAGCAGTTCTTC.

The chain combines TRBV5-4 with TRBJ1-1; 12 bases agree with TRBD1. The CDR3 loop spans 16 amino acids. V lost 4 bases, J lost 7 bases, and 11 bases stayed unmatched. Germline V gives CDR1 SGHNT, CDR2 YYREEE (reference sequence). In DNA form, the CDR3 reads TGTGCCAGCAGCCTGGGACAGGGGGCCAAGCGCGGTGAAGCTTTCTTT. Protein product: CASSLGQGAKRGEAFF.

The chain combines TRBV5-8 with TRBJ1-2; 9 bases fit TRBD1. The CDR3 totals 15 residues. Per the germline V gene, CDR1 is SGHTS and CDR2 is YDEGEE. The J segment lost 2 bases and the V segment lost 6 bases, leaving 8 bases of the junction unmatched. CDR3 sequence reads: CASIVSGTGNYGYTF. The CDR3 DNA sequence: TGTGCCAGCATAGTTTCCGGGACAGGGAACTATGGCTACACCTTC.